This is a list of T cell receptor beta chains from one sample in a study of blood T cell repertoires in COVID-19. Sequencing used immunoSEQ multiplex PCR; TCRdb keeps in-frame clones, though not all of them. The data contain some 350,000 clones, around 90% of them singletons. The sample was peripheral blood. The source is a woman aged 18 to 35 who had recovered from COVID-19. Both conserved end residues are part of each CDR3. The order of the fields is D gene, J gene, V gene, CDR3 protein. The D gene is left open where the match is weak.

D gene: NA; J gene: TRBJ1-1; V gene: TRBV15; CDR3 protein: CATSRGEVRDTEAFF
D gene: NA; J gene: TRBJ1-4; V gene: TRBV2; CDR3 protein: CASSGAEATNEKLFF
D gene: NA; J gene: TRBJ2-1; V gene: TRBV7-2; CDR3 protein: CASSQGSLPYNEQFF
D gene: NA; J gene: TRBJ2-2; V gene: TRBV6-2/TRBV6-3; CDR3 protein: CASSYRATGELFF
D gene: NA; J gene: TRBJ1-2; V gene: TRBV29-1; CDR3 protein: CSVPVGSDGYTF
D gene: TRBD1; J gene: TRBJ1-1; V gene: TRBV12-5; CDR3 protein: CASGLVLGQKNTEAFF
D gene: NA; J gene: TRBJ1-1; V gene: TRBV3-1/TRBV3-2; CDR3 protein: CASSHPGFMNTEAFF
D gene: TRBD2; J gene: TRBJ2-2; V gene: TRBV19; CDR3 protein: CASNRGGSTGELFF
D gene: TRBD1; J gene: TRBJ1-3; V gene: TRBV6-6; CDR3 protein: CASSQRTGAQGGNTIYF
D gene: NA; J gene: TRBJ1-3; V gene: TRBV9; CDR3 protein: CASSAPPSRSGNTIYF
D gene: NA; J gene: TRBJ2-3; V gene: TRBV5-1; CDR3 protein: CASSSSSGSTDTQYF
D gene: TRBD1; J gene: TRBJ1-1; V gene: TRBV19; CDR3 protein: CASSTQTGPTEAFF
D gene: TRBD1; J gene: TRBJ1-2; V gene: TRBV6-6; CDR3 protein: CASSSTLDRVRGYTF
D gene: TRBD1; J gene: TRBJ1-5; V gene: TRBV28; CDR3 protein: CASRDRGYMSNQPQHF
D gene: NA; J gene: TRBJ2-1; V gene: TRBV7-2; CDR3 protein: CASSSGTARNNEQFF
D gene: NA; J gene: TRBJ1-1; V gene: TRBV5-1; CDR3 protein: CASSLAPGGAMNTEAFF
D gene: NA; J gene: TRBJ1-5; V gene: TRBV18; CDR3 protein: CASSPFGLRSNQPQHF
D gene: TRBD2; J gene: TRBJ2-1; V gene: TRBV15; CDR3 protein: CATSRDPGGLGSDEQFF
D gene: NA; J gene: TRBJ2-5; V gene: TRBV3-1/TRBV3-2; CDR3 protein: CAFKGRETQYF
D gene: NA; J gene: TRBJ2-1; V gene: TRBV4-3; CDR3 protein: CASSQDLRSYNEQFF
D gene: TRBD2; J gene: TRBJ2-3; V gene: TRBV12-5; CDR3 protein: CASGSPPGLRTDTQYF
D gene: NA; J gene: TRBJ2-1; V gene: TRBV6-6; CDR3 protein: CASKLPTQESEQFF
D gene: NA; J gene: TRBJ1-1; V gene: TRBV5-1; CDR3 protein: CASSLVYGGPNTEAFF
D gene: TRBD1; J gene: TRBJ2-5; V gene: TRBV7-9; CDR3 protein: CASSSRQGGTQYF
D gene: TRBD1; J gene: TRBJ1-1; V gene: TRBV5-4; CDR3 protein: CASSLVVQGGTEAFF
D gene: NA; J gene: TRBJ2-1; V gene: TRBV7-9; CDR3 protein: CASSPGPLQGNEQFF
D gene: NA; J gene: TRBJ2-1; V gene: TRBV19; CDR3 protein: CASRNGVEQFF
D gene: NA; J gene: TRBJ2-5; V gene: TRBV25-1; CDR3 protein: CASSDAAGQETQYF
D gene: TRBD1; J gene: TRBJ1-1; V gene: TRBV6-5; CDR3 protein: CASSRGTGGYFEAFF
D gene: NA; J gene: TRBJ1-2; V gene: TRBV9; CDR3 protein: CASSPQGQGYYGYTF
D gene: NA; J gene: TRBJ1-3; V gene: TRBV3-1/TRBV3-2; CDR3 protein: CASRRFGTARDTIYF
D gene: TRBD1; J gene: TRBJ2-2; V gene: TRBV7-9; CDR3 protein: CASTKSGGNTGELFF
D gene: NA; J gene: TRBJ2-1; V gene: TRBV6-1; CDR3 protein: CASSETSSYNEQFF
D gene: TRBD1; J gene: TRBJ2-3; V gene: TRBV6-5; CDR3 protein: CASTRTGSDTQYF
D gene: TRBD1; J gene: TRBJ1-5; V gene: TRBV24-1; CDR3 protein: CATSRGLSNQPQHF
D gene: TRBD2; J gene: TRBJ2-1; V gene: TRBV4-1; CDR3 protein: CASSQNWAGDNEQFF
D gene: NA; J gene: TRBJ2-4; V gene: TRBV11-3; CDR3 protein: CASSLPGAENIQYF
D gene: TRBD2; J gene: TRBJ2-2; V gene: TRBV6-4; CDR3 protein: CASSRGTSGTNTGELFF
D gene: NA; J gene: TRBJ1-1; V gene: TRBV4-1; CDR3 protein: CASSLFVQGPGTEAFF
D gene: NA; J gene: TRBJ1-1; V gene: TRBV5-6; CDR3 protein: CASSLRGIGTEAFF
D gene: TRBD1; J gene: TRBJ1-1; V gene: TRBV7-2; CDR3 protein: CATSDRGHNEAFF
D gene: NA; J gene: TRBJ2-1; V gene: TRBV24-1; CDR3 protein: CATSDYRDFGNEQFF
D gene: NA; J gene: TRBJ2-1; V gene: TRBV7-9; CDR3 protein: CASIVPSIGVAYNEQFF
D gene: TRBD1; J gene: TRBJ1-1; V gene: TRBV29-1; CDR3 protein: CSVVVVETGGTEAFF
D gene: TRBD2; J gene: TRBJ2-1; V gene: TRBV7-2; CDR3 protein: CASSLGTSVYNEQFF
D gene: NA; J gene: TRBJ1-1; V gene: TRBV2; CDR3 protein: CASSLRRMNTEAFF
D gene: NA; J gene: TRBJ1-4; V gene: TRBV21-1; CDR3 protein: CASSKGTRADEKLFF
D gene: NA; J gene: TRBJ2-2; V gene: TRBV1; CDR3 protein: CTSSRKGGTDTGELFF
D gene: TRBD1; J gene: TRBJ2-2; V gene: TRBV24-1; CDR3 protein: CATSDPPGQVYTGELFF
D gene: TRBD2; J gene: TRBJ2-3; V gene: TRBV6-2/TRBV6-3; CDR3 protein: CASSYSTSGRVPDTQYF
D gene: TRBD1; J gene: TRBJ1-1; V gene: TRBV29-1; CDR3 protein: CSVDGQGWTEAFF
D gene: TRBD1; J gene: TRBJ2-2; V gene: TRBV7-2; CDR3 protein: CASSSRTGGYTGELFF
D gene: NA; J gene: TRBJ1-5; V gene: TRBV19; CDR3 protein: CASSNQPQHF